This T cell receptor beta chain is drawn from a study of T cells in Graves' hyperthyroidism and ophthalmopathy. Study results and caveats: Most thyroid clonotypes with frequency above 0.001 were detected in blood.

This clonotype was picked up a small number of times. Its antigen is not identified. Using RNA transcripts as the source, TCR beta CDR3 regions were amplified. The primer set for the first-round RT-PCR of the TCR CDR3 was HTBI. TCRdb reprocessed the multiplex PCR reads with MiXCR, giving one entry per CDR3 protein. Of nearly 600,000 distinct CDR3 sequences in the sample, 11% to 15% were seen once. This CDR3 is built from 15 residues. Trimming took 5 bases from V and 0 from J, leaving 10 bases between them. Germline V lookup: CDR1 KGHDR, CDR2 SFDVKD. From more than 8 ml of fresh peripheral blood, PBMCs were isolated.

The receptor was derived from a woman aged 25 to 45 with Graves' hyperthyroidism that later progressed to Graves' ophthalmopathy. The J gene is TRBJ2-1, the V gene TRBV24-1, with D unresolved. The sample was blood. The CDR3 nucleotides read TGTGCCACCAGTGGGGCTCCGAGCTCCTACAATGAGCAGTTCTTC. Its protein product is CATSGAPSSYNEQFF.